These 13 T cell receptor beta chains were all obtained from the same sample, sequenced in a study of cytomegalovirus exposure and HLA in healthy donors. PCR used 60 Vbeta primers and 13 Jbeta primers. Data came from immunoSEQ multiplex PCR; TCRdb stores just in-frame clones and leaves some out. The sample consists of more than 95,000 clones, under 85% of them appearing once. The source material was PBMCs. These receptors all come from a woman aged 50 to 60 in good health and CMV-seropositive.

This clone was observed a handful of times. CDR3 sequence (DNA): TGTGCCAGCAGTCAAACCGGGACACAAGCTTTCTTT. It translates to CASSQTGTQAFF. This chain uses TRBV6-1 with TRBJ1-1; D may be TRBD1 (6 bases). Germline CDR1 reads MNHNS; CDR2 reads SASEGT. Trimming pared 5 bases from V and 9 bases from J, leaving 13 bases between. This CDR3 has 12 residues.

The gene calls are TRBV2 and TRBJ1-6; D is perhaps TRBD1 (6 bases). This CDR3 contains 16 residues. Trimming removed 6 bases from V and 2 bases from J, with 14 bases in between. CDR1 and CDR2 (germline): SNHLY, FYNNEI. CDR3 sequence (DNA): TGTGCCAGCAGGGCGTGGGGGCTACCCTATAATTCACCCCTCCACTTT. Translation gives CASRAWGLPYNSPLHF.

V is TRBV30 and J is TRBJ1-2, with 11 bases matching TRBD1. CDR3 length: 15 residues. With 0 bases clipped from V and 6 bases from J, the junction kept 6 bases outside the gene matches. Germline CDR1 is GTSNPN and CDR2 is SVGIG (reference sequence). The CDR3: CAWSVLSGQGDGYTF. The DNA of the CDR3 is TGTGCCTGGAGTGTACTATCGGGACAGGGGGATGGCTACACCTTC.

The V gene is TRBV9, the J gene TRBJ2-1; no clear D gene. The V and J ends lost 0 bases and 10 bases respectively, with 11 bases between them. The length of the CDR3 is 13 residues. The germline CDR1 and CDR2 sequences are SGDLS and YYNGEE. CDR3 sequence reads: CASSVVGAREQFF. CDR3 nucleotide sequence: TGTGCCAGCAGCGTAGTAGGAGCTCGCGAGCAGTTCTTC.

This chain uses TRBV2 with TRBJ1-4; no clear D gene. The CDR3 spans 13 residues. From germline, CDR1 is SNHLY and CDR2 FYNNEI. Trimming left V 4 bases short and J 8 bases short, with 11 bases between. The CDR3 sequence is CASSAGFDEKLFF. CDR3 coding DNA: TGTGCCAGCAGTGCGGGATTTGACGAAAAACTGTTTTTT.

The rearrangement links TRBV27 to TRBJ1-4, with 7 bases matching TRBD1. This CDR3 has 18 residues. Germline CDR1 and CDR2: MNHEY and SMNVEV (reference sequence). V shed 4 bases, J shed 0 bases, and the junction held 11 bases outside the gene matches. The CDR3 sequence is CASSSGQQIAATNEKLFF. The CDR3 bases are TGTGCCAGCAGTTCGGGACAGCAAATCGCTGCAACTAATGAAAAACTGTTTTTT.

The chain carries TRBV2 and TRBJ2-7, with 9 positions matching TRBD1. The CDR3 spans 14 residues. Germline V gives CDR1 SNHLY, CDR2 FYNNEI. With V trimmed by 3 bases and J by 3 bases, 3 bases remained unmatched. CDR3 amino acids: CASSDGQGYYEQYF. The CDR3 DNA is TGTGCCAGCAGTGACGGACAGGGGTACTACGAGCAGTACTTC.

This sequence joins TRBV7-2 and TRBJ2-4; 10 nucleotides match TRBD2. The CDR3 spans 19 residues. From germline, CDR1 is SGHTA and CDR2 FQGNSA. Losses at the gene ends were 4 bases for V and 1 base for J; bases not matched to a gene: 13. The CDR3 nucleotides read TGTGCCAGCAGCTCCAGGGGTAGCGGGGGGCCGATGGCCAAAAACATTCAGTACTTC. Protein: CASSSRGSGGPMAKNIQYF.

This rearrangement joins TRBV27 to TRBJ2-3; 10 bases align to TRBD2. The germline V gene has CDR1 MNHEY and CDR2 SMNVEV (reference sequence). Trimming removed 7 bases from V and 4 bases from J; junction bases left unmatched: 8. The CDR3 contains 15 residues. CDR3 residues: CASTQGLAASDTQYF. CDR3 nucleotide sequence: TGTGCCAGCACCCAAGGACTAGCGGCCTCAGATACGCAGTATTTT.

The chain uses TRBV7-9 and TRBJ2-1; TRBD2 aligns across 10 bases. The length of the CDR3 is 15 residues. The ends lost 0 bases at V and 9 bases at J; junction bases unmatched: 5. Germline loops: CDR1 SEHNR, CDR2 FQNEAQ (reference sequence). This chain's CDR3 is CASSLALAGVSEQFF. The CDR3 DNA follows: TGTGCCAGCAGCTTAGCCCTAGCGGGAGTGAGTGAGCAGTTCTTC.

The gene calls are TRBV4-3 and TRBJ1-2; 10 bases match TRBD1. Germline CDR1 and CDR2: LGHNA and YSLEER. V lost 4 bases to trimming and J lost 4 bases; unmatched junction nucleotides: 15. The CDR3 sequence is 18 residues long. The CDR3 protein is CASSRNVGQGYVRYGYTF. The CDR3 nucleotides are TGCGCCAGCAGCCGGAACGTGGGACAGGGGTATGTCCGCTATGGCTACACCTTC.

The chain uses TRBV7-8 and TRBJ2-2; 7 nucleotides line up with TRBD2. The CDR3 is 15 amino acids. The J segment lost 6 bases and the V segment lost 1 base, leaving 5 bases of the junction unmatched. In germline, CDR1 is SGHVS, CDR2 FQNEAQ. DNA of the CDR3: TGTGCCAGCAGCTTAGTGCGCGGGAGAGCCGGGGAGCTGTTTTTT. Its translation is CASSLVRGRAGELFF.

CDR3: CATGTGTGNYEQYF. The CDR3 nucleotides are TGTGCCACCGGAACCGGGACAGGGAACTACGAGCAGTACTTC. This chain connects TRBV10-3 to TRBJ2-7, with 9 bases matching TRBD1. With 10 bases clipped from V and 3 bases from J, the junction kept 10 bases outside the gene matches. CDR1 and CDR2 from the germline V gene are ENHRY and SYGVKD. This CDR3 contains 14 residues.